The present TCR beta chain was sequenced within a study of T cell responses to AZD1222 COVID-19 vaccine. Study outcomes and limitations: Compared with day 0, the breadth and depth of the Spike-specific TCR repertoire rose significantly after two doses of AZD1222. Only a handful of individuals given AZD1222 were seropositive at baseline.

Sequencing was performed with immunoSEQ multiplex PCR; in TCRdb, only in-frame clones are kept and a portion is missing. The data show roughly 130,000 clones, 80% to 90% seen once. With regard to this clone: Antigen unknown.

This CDR3 has 13 amino acids. Trimming shortened V by 2 bases and J by 0 bases, and 7 bases separated the two germline ends. Germline V gives CDR1 SQVTM, CDR2 ANQGSEA. Sequenced here: peripheral blood, sampled on day 0 of AZD1222 vaccination. The chain couples TRBV29-1 to TRBJ1-1; no clear D gene. The TCR comes from an adult in good health. This CDR3 is CSVELTLNTEAFF. CDR3 DNA: TGCAGCGTTGAACTCACCCTGAACACTGAAGCTTTCTTT.